Sequencing of this T cell receptor (beta chain) was carried out in a study of identical twins. All donors were healthy Caucasians. General study results and limits: With monozygotic twins, out-of-frame TCR alpha sharing exceeded what models estimated. For cord blood, abundant beta clonotypes had fewer insertions, unlike memory repertoires, which showed none.

TCRdb passed the 5' RACE reads through MiXCR, listing each CDR3 protein once. The sample carries hundreds of thousands of distinct CDR3 sequences, around 12% recorded once. The sample holds a few counts of this clonotype. Its antigen is as yet unknown. This CDR3 is 14 amino acids long. With V trimmed by 2 bases and J by 7 bases, 6 bases remained unmatched. Germline values: CDR1 SGHRS, CDR2 YFSETQ. Separately, the same data were catalogued under a study of yellow fever vaccine responses in identical twins. That study adds: After vaccination, twins' T cell response reportedly seemed partly convergent, partly personalized.

The V and J genes are TRBV5-1 and TRBJ1-1, with 9 bases aligning to TRBD1. The sequenced material came from PBMCs. The origin of this receptor is a woman aged 18-29 years in good health. This CDR3 is CASSLDRGTFEAFF. The CDR3 DNA follows: TGCGCCAGCAGCTTAGACAGGGGGACCTTTGAAGCTTTCTTT.